The clone carrying this T cell receptor beta chain was seen a single time. The germline V gene has CDR1 SGDLS and CDR2 YYNGEE. The V and J ends lost 4 bases and 4 bases respectively, with 14 bases between them. There are 14 residues in the CDR3. The data derive from a study of CD8 T cells in Susac syndrome. Random hexamers were used to reverse transcribe an amount of about 0.45 to 1 ug RNA. The authors amplified TCR beta CDR3 across 54 Vbeta and 13 Jbeta using immunoSEQ multiplex PCR. TCRdb passed the immunoSEQ multiplex PCR reads through MiXCR, listing each CDR3 protein once. The table shows 150,000 or so distinct CDR3 sequences, with around 95% occurring only once.

Sequenced input: CD4+ T cells from PBMCs. J is TRBJ1-1 and V is TRBV9; possibly TRBD1 for D (5 bases). This sequence was found in a human donor with Susac syndrome. The CDR3 nucleotides read TGTGCCAGCAGCTCCGCCGGAGGGGTCACTGAAGCTTTCTTT. Its translation: CASSSAGGVTEAFF.